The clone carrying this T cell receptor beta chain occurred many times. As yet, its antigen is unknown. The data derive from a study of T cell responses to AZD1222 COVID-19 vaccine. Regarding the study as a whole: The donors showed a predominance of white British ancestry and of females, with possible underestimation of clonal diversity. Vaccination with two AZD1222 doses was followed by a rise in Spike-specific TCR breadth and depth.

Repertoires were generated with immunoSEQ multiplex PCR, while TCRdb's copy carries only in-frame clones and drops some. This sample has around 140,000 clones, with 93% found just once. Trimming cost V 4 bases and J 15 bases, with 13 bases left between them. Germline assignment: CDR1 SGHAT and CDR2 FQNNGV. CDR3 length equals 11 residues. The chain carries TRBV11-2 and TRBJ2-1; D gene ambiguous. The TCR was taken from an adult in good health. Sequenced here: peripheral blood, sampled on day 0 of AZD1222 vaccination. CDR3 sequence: CASSSKVRRFF. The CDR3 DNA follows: TGTGCCAGCAGCTCCAAGGTCAGGAGGTTCTTC.